The text below deals with one T cell receptor beta chain. This specimen belongs to a study of blood T cell repertoires in COVID-19. At the level of the study: PBMCs, B-cell-depleted T cells, or T cells were the source of the cDNA or gDNA that made up the material.

Only in-frame clones appear in the TCRdb table, and some are missing; sequencing was by immunoSEQ multiplex PCR. The sample holds about 230,000 clones, over 70% seen once. The junction had 10 bases not matched to a gene; V was cut back by 5 bases and J by 8 bases. Germline loops: CDR1 SGHVS, CDR2 FQNEAQ. The CDR3 covers 15 residues. V usage is TRBV7-8 and J usage is TRBJ2-1, with 9 bases that match TRBD2. This receptor was obtained from a man aged 40-49 years with active or convalescent COVID-19. The sequencing input was peripheral blood. The CDR3 loop reads CASSGGGGALYEQFF. CDR3 bases: TGTGCCAGCAGCGGGGGCGGGGGGGCCTTGTATGAGCAGTTCTTC.